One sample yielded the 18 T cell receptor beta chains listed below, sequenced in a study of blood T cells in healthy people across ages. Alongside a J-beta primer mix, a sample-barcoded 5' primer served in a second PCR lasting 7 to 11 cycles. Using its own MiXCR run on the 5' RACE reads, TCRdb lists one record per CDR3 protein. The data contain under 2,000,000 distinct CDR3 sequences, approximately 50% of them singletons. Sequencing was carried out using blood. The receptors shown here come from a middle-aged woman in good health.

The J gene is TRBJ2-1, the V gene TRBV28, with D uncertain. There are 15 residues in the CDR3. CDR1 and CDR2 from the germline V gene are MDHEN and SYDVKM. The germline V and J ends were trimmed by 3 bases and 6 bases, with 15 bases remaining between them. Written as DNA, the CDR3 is TGTGCCAGCAGTTTTGGTGGAACTGTGATCAATGAGCAGTTCTTC. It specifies CASSFGGTVINEQFF. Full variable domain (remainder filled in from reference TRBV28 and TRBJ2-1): DVKVTQSSRYLVKRTGEKVFLECVQDMDHENMFWYRQDPGLGLRLIYFSYDVKMKEKGDIPEGYSVSREKKERFSLILESASTNQTSMYLCASSFGGTVINEQFFGPGTRLTVL.

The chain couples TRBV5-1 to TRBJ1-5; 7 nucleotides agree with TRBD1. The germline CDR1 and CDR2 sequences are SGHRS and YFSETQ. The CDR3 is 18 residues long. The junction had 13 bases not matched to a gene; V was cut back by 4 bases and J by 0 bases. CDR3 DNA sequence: TGCGCCAGCAGCCCCCACACAGGGGCGAGATATAGCAATCAGCCCCAGCATTTT. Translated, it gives CASSPHTGARYSNQPQHF.

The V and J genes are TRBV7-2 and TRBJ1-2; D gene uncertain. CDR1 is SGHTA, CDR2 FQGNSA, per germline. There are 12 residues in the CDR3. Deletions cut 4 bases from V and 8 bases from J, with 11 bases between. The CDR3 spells CASSSRYSGYTF. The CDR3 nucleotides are TGTGCCAGCAGCTCCCGATACAGCGGCTACACCTTC. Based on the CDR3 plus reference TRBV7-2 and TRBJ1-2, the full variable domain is GAGVSQSPSNKVTEKGKDVELRCDPISGHTALYWYRQSLGQGLEFLIYFQGNSAPDKSGLPSDRFSAERTGGSVSTLTIQRTQQEDSAVYLCASSSRYSGYTFGSGTRLTVV.

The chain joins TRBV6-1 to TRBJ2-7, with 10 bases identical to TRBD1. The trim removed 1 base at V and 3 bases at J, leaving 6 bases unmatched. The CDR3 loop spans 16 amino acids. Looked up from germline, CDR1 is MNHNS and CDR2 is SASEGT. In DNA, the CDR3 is TGTGCCAGCAGTGAAGACGCAAGGACAGGGGGCTACGAGCAGTACTTC. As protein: CASSEDARTGGYEQYF.

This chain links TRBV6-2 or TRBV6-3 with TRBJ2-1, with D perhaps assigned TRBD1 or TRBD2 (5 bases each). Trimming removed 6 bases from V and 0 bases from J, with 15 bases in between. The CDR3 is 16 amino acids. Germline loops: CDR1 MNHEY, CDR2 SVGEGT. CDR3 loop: CASRSPGPSSYNEQFF. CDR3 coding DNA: TGTGCCAGCAGATCGCCGGGGCCGAGCTCCTACAATGAGCAGTTCTTC.

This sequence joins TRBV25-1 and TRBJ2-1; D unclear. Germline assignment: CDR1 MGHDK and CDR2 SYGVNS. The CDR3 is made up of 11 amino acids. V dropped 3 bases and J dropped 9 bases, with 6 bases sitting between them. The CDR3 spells CASSDYAEQFF. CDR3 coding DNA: TGTGCCAGCAGTGACTACGCTGAGCAGTTCTTC.

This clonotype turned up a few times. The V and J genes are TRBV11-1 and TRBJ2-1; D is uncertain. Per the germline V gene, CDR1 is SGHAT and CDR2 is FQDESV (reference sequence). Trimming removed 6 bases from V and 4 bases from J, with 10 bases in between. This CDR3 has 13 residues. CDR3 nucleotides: TGTGCCAGCAGACAAGACACGTACAATGAGCAGTTCTTC. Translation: CASRQDTYNEQFF.

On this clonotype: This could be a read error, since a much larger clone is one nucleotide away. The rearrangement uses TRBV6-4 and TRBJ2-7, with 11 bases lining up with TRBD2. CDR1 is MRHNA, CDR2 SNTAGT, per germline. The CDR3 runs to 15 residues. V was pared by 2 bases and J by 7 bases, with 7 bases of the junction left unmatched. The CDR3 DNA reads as TGTGCCAGCAGTGACGGCACTAGCGGGGGTAATGAGCAGTACTTC. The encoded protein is CASSDGTSGGNEQYF.

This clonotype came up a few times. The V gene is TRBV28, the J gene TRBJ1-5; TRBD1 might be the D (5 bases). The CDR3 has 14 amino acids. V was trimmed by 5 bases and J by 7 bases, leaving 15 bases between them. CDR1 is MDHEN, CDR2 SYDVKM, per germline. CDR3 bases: TGTGCCAGCAGTGGGGGGGTTGGAGGACAGCCCCAGCATTTT. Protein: CASSGGVGGQPQHF.

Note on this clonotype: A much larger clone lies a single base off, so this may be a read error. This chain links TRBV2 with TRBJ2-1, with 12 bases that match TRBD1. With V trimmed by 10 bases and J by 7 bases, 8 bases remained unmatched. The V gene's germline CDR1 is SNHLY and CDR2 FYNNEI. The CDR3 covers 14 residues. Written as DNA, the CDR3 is TGTGCCACCAGCAGGGACAGGGGGCCGAATGAGCAGTTCTTC. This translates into CATSRDRGPNEQFF.

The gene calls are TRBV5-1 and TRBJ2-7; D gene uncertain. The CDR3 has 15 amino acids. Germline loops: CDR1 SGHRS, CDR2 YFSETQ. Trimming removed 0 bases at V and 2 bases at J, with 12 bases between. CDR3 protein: CASSLAPESPYEQYF. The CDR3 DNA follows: TGCGCCAGCAGCTTGGCCCCAGAAAGCCCCTACGAGCAGTACTTC.

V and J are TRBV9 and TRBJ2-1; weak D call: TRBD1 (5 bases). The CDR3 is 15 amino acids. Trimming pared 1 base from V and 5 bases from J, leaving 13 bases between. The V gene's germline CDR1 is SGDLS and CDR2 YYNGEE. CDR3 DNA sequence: TGTGCCAGCAGCGTACGAGGTGTAGGGGACAATGAGCAGTTCTTC. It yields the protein CASSVRGVGDNEQFF.

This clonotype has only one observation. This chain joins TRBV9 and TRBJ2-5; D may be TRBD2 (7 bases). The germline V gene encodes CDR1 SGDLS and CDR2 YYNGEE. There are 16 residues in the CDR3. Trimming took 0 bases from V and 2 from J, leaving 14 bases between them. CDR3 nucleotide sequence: TGTGCCAGCAGCGTAGTTCCAGCGGGGACACAAGAGACCCAGTACTTC. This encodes CASSVVPAGTQETQYF.

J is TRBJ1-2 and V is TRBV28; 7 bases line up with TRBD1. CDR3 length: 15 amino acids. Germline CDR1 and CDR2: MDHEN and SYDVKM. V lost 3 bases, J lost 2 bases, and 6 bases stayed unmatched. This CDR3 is CASSFPGTANYGYTF. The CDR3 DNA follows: TGTGCCAGCAGTTTCCCTGGGACAGCCAACTATGGCTACACCTTC.

The CDR3 protein is CASSKDGLRSEQYF. DNA for the CDR3: TGTGCCAGCAGTAAGGACGGCCTTCGGAGCGAGCAGTACTTC. The J gene is TRBJ2-7, the V gene TRBV6-2 or TRBV6-3, with D unclear. Germline values: CDR1 MNHEY, CDR2 SVGEGT. Trimming took off 5 bases at V and 6 bases at J, with 17 bases between the two ends. The CDR3 has 14 residues.

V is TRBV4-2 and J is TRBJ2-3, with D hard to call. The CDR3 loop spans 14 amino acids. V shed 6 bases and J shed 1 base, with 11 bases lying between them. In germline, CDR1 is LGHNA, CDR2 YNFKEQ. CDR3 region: CASRSRAGTDTQYF. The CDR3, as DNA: TGTGCCAGCAGATCCCGGGCCGGCACAGATACGCAGTATTTT.

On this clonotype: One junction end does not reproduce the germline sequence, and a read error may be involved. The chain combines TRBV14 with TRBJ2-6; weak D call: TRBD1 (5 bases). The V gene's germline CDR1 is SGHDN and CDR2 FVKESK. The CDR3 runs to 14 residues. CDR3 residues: CASGSKGGANVPTF. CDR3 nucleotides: TGTGCCAGCGGATCGAAGGGTGGGGCCAACGTCCCGACTTTC.

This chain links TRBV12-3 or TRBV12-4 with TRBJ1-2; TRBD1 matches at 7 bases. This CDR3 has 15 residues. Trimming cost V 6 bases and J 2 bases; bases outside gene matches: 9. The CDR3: CASSRGQTLNYGYTF. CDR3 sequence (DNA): TGTGCCAGCAGCAGGGGACAGACTTTAAACTATGGCTACACCTTC.